The 14 T cell receptor beta chains listed next were all sequenced from one sample in a study of shared clonotypes between healthy human individuals. The protocol was immunoSEQ multiplex PCR, while the TCRdb copy is restricted to in-frame clones and leaves out a portion. The data show over a million clones, roughly 80% seen once. The sequenced material came from memory CD4+ T cells sorted from blood. Stated subset: CD45RA-negative fraction. The receptors derive from a man aged 18-30 years in good health.

This clone came up once. Other DNA sequences from this sample encode an identical CDR3 as well. V gene TRBV5-1 combines with J gene TRBJ2-2, with a tentative D call TRBD1 (5 bases). Per the germline V gene, CDR1 is SGHRS and CDR2 is YFSETQ. V lost 5 bases and J lost 3, with 8 bases in between. This CDR3 contains 13 residues. This CDR3 reads CASSLQDTGELFF. The DNA of the CDR3 is TGCGCCAGCAGTTTACAGGACACCGGGGAGCTGTTTTTT.

The chain joins TRBV7-2 to TRBJ1-5; unclear D gene. This CDR3 is 12 amino acids long. Germline values: CDR1 SGHTA, CDR2 FQGNSA. V gave up 3 bases and J gave up 9 bases, with 9 bases separating them. The CDR3 loop is CASSFTTGPQHF. The CDR3 coding sequence is TGTGCCAGCAGCTTTACAACGGGGCCCCAGCATTTT.

This clone was picked up one time. The gene calls are TRBV7-9 and TRBJ1-6; TRBD1 matches at 11 bases. Germline V gene lookup returns CDR1 SEHNR and CDR2 FQNEAQ (reference sequence). Trimming cost V 5 bases and J 7 bases; bases outside gene matches: 4. This CDR3 region has 15 residues. CDR3 in amino acids: CASSTGTGGNSPLHF. In DNA form, the CDR3 reads TGTGCCAGCAGCACCGGGACAGGGGGAAATTCACCCCTCCACTTT.

The table lists this clone with many counts. V is TRBV5-1 and J is TRBJ2-1; 10 bases map to TRBD2. The CDR3 loop spans 16 amino acids. Germline V gene sequence: CDR1 SGHRS, CDR2 YFSETQ. Trimming cost V 0 bases and J 7 bases; bases outside gene matches: 7. The CDR3 sequence is CASSLGSGRARNEQFF. CDR3 in DNA: TGCGCCAGCAGCTTGGGGAGCGGGAGGGCCAGGAATGAGCAGTTCTTC.

The V and J genes are TRBV7-2 and TRBJ2-7; TRBD2 matches at 10 bases. V gave up 2 bases and J gave up 2 bases; unmatched junction bases: 3. The germline V gene encodes CDR1 SGHTA and CDR2 FQGNSA. This CDR3 has 15 residues. CDR3 protein: CASSLTAGGAYEQYF. The CDR3 DNA follows: TGTGCCAGCAGCTTAACAGCGGGAGGGGCCTACGAGCAGTACTTC.

The chain is built from TRBV4-2 and TRBJ1-4; the D gene is possibly TRBD1 (6 bases). The V end lost 0 bases, the J end lost 7 bases, and 12 bases lay between the germline ends. The CDR3 sequence is 15 residues long. Germline V gene data show CDR1 as LGHNA and CDR2 as YNFKEQ. This chain's CDR3 is CASSQEGKGVEKLFF. The CDR3, as DNA: TGTGCCAGCAGCCAAGAGGGAAAGGGGGTTGAAAAACTGTTTTTT.

V usage is TRBV11-2 and J usage is TRBJ2-3; D gene uncertain. The germline V gene encodes CDR1 SGHAT and CDR2 FQNNGV. The CDR3 has 15 residues. Trimming took off 2 bases at V and 0 bases at J, with 9 bases between the two ends. This chain's CDR3 is CASSLRGASTDTQYF. CDR3 sequence (DNA): TGTGCCAGCAGCTTACGAGGAGCTAGCACAGATACGCAGTATTTT.

This chain links TRBV5-1 with TRBJ2-7; D possibly matches TRBD1 or TRBD2 (5 bases each). V dropped 0 bases and J dropped 2 bases, with 12 bases sitting between them. CDR1 is SGHRS and CDR2 is YFSETQ in the germline V gene. The CDR3 covers 15 residues. CDR3 bases: TGCGCCAGCAGCTTGGCCGGGGCAGACCCCTACGAGCAGTACTTC. As protein: CASSLAGADPYEQYF.

This clone was observed a handful of times. This rearrangement joins TRBV14 to TRBJ2-2; tentative D call: TRBD2 (6 bases). The V gene lost 4 bases and the J gene lost 6 bases, with 12 bases spanning the gap. The germline V gene has CDR1 SGHDN and CDR2 FVKESK. CDR3 size: 14 residues. This chain's CDR3 is CASSRRETAGELFF. CDR3 coding DNA: TGTGCCAGCAGCCGCCGGGAGACTGCCGGGGAGCTGTTTTTT.

The chain carries TRBV11-2 and TRBJ1-2, with D perhaps TRBD1 (6 bases). Trimming left V 5 bases short and J 7 bases short, with 14 bases between. CDR3 length equals 13 residues. CDR1 and CDR2 (germline): SGHAT, FQNNGV. The CDR3 sequence: CASSEGQWGGYTF. Here the CDR3 DNA reads TGTGCCAGCAGCGAGGGACAATGGGGTGGCTACACCTTC.

The rearrangement links TRBV10-3 to TRBJ1-4; D call uncertain. Germline V gene lookup returns CDR1 ENHRY and CDR2 SYGVKD. CDR3 size: 15 residues. V lost 4 bases and J 7 bases, leaving 16 bases between the germline ends. CDR3 in DNA: TGTGCCATCAGTGCCGACGACCAAGCGGGTGAAAAACTGTTTTTT. The encoded protein is CAISADDQAGEKLFF.

The CDR3 bases are TGCGCCAGCAGCCAAGATGCCCAGGGGAAAGTTGGCACCTTC. Translated, it gives CASSQDAQGKVGTF. This chain joins TRBV4-3 and TRBJ1-2, with D perhaps matching TRBD1 (6 bases). V dropped 0 bases and J dropped 13 bases, with 18 bases sitting between them. CDR3 length equals 14 residues. Germline V gene sequence: CDR1 LGHNA, CDR2 YSLEER.

The chain combines TRBV28 with TRBJ1-2, with 12 bases lining up with TRBD1. Germline assignment: CDR1 MDHEN and CDR2 SYDVKM. The CDR3 totals 15 residues. The V segment lost 2 bases and the J segment 7 bases; nucleotides outside the gene matches: 5. This chain's CDR3 is CASSLGDRGLSGYTF. The CDR3 region has the DNA TGTGCCAGCAGTTTAGGGGACAGGGGGCTAAGTGGCTACACCTTC.

This clone has a single count. V and J are TRBV11-2 and TRBJ2-3; weak D call: TRBD2 (5 bases). CDR3 length equals 15 residues. The V gene's germline CDR1 is SGHAT and CDR2 FQNNGV. The ends were cut back, 1 base at V and 6 bases at J, with 14 bases in the middle. The CDR3 loop reads CASSLGGRETDTQYF. The CDR3 bases are TGTGCCAGCAGCTTAGGGGGTCGGGAAACGGATACGCAGTATTTT.